This paragraph reports one T cell receptor (beta chain). The source of the sample is a study of blood T cell repertoires in COVID-19. Looking at the study overall: Italy, Spain and the United States were the sources of the convalescent and acute COVID-19 samples.

V dropped 0 bases and J dropped 8 bases, with 14 bases sitting between them. The CDR3 loop spans 15 amino acids. Germline values: CDR1 PRHDT, CDR2 FYEKMQ (reference sequence). As processed by the authors: Quantification of nucleated cells was approximated via reference gene primer amplification. Data came from immunoSEQ multiplex PCR; TCRdb stores just in-frame clones and leaves some out. V, J and clone size are taken as reported in that table, and D and trimming were inferred from the DNA itself. Of around 16,000 clones listed, around 81% are singletons. The chain carries TRBV13 and TRBJ2-1, with D maybe TRBD2 (6 bases). This sequence was found in a human donor in a cohort sampled during active COVID-19. What was sequenced was peripheral blood. CDR3 sequence (DNA): TGTGCCAGCAGCTTAGGGGAGGGACCGTACGATGAGCAGTTCTTC. It codes for CASSLGEGPYDEQFF.